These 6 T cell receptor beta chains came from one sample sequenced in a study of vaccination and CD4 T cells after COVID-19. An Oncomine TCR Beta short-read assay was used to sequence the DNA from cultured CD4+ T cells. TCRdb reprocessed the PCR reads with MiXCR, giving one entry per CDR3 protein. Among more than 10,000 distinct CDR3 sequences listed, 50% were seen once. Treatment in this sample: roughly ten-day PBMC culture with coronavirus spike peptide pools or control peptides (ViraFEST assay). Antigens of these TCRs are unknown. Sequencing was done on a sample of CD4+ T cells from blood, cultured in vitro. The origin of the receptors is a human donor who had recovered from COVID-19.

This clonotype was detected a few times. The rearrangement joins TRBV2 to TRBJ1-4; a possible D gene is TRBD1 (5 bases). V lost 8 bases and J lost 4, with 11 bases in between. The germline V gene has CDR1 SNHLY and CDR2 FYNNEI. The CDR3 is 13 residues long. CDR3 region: CASSDSINEKLFF. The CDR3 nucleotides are TGTGCCAGCTCCGACAGCATTAATGAAAAACTGTTTTTT.

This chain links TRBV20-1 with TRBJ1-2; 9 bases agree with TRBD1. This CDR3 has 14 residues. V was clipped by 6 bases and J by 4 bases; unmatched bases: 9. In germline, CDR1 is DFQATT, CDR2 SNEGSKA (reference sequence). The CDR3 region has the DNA TGCAGTGCCTCCCGGGGACAGGGCAGCTATGGCTACACCTTC. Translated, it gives CSASRGQGSYGYTF.

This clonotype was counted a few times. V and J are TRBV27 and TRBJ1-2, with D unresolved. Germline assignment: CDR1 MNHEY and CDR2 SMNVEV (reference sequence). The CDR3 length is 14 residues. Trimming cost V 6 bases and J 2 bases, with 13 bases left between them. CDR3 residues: CASSLSGINYGYTF. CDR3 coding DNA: TGTGCCAGCAGCTTGAGCGGGATCAACTATGGCTACACCTTC.

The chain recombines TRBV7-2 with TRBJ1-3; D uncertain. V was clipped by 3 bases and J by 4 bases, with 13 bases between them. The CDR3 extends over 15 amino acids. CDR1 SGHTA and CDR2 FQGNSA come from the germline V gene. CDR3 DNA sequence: TGTGCCAGCAGCTTGGCGGCCGTCGCGGGAAACACCATATATTTT. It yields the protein CASSLAAVAGNTIYF.

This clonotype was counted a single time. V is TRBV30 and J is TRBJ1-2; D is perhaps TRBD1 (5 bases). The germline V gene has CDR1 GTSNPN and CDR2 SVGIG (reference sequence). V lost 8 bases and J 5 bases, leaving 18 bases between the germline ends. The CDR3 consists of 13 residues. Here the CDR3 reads CAAGHGAYYGYTF. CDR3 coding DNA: TGTGCCGCGGGGCATGGGGCTTATTATGGCTACACCTTC.

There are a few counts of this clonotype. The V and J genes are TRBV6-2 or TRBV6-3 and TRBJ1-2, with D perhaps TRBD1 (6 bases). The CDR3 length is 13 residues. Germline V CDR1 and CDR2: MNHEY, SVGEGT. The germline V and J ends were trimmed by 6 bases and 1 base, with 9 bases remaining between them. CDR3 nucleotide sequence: TGTGCCAGCAGAAGAGGGGGTAACTATGGCTACACCTTC. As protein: CASRRGGNYGYTF.